This T cell receptor (beta chain) was captured by sequencing in a study of CD8+CD57+ T cells in acquired aplastic anemia. General study points: Shared by patients and controls, approximately 29 CD8+ CDR3s were abundant in patients. Between the patient and control groups, CD8+ Simpson's diversity did not differ significantly.

Trimming left V 5 bases short and J 8 bases short, with 12 bases between. The CDR3 runs 12 residues. Details on this clonotype: Its antigen is not known.

Profiling that covered TCR beta VDJ and CDR3 relied on genomic DNA as its template. TCRdb ran MiXCR on the reads and lists one entry per CDR3 protein. The table includes about 110,000 distinct CDR3 sequences, roughly 51% detected once. The specimen sequenced was sorted CD4+, CD8+, or CD8+CD57+ T cells (not recorded which) from PBMCs. The V call is TRBV12-3 or TRBV12-4, the J call TRBJ1-2; D might be TRBD1 (5 bases). The clonotype comes from a human donor in good health, serving as a control. This chain's CDR3 is CASSPPGDGYTF. In nucleotides, the CDR3 is TGTGCCAGCAGTCCACCGGGGGACGGCTACACCTTC.